One and the same sample provided the 10 T cell receptor beta chains below, sequenced in a study of chemoradiotherapy in HPV16-positive cancers. Here immunoSEQ multiplex PCR was the method, and the copy in TCRdb shows in-frame clones only, minus some. The sample lists tens of thousands of clones, 80% to 90% seen once, with 5.8% in the top ten. Sample: blood, taken from a patient who underwent chemoradiotherapy. These receptors were obtained from a human donor with HPV-associated anogenital cancer.

The V and J genes are TRBV9 and TRBJ1-3; 8 bases are a match to TRBD1. Per germline, CDR1 SGDLS and CDR2 YYNGEE. J gave up 5 bases and V 4 bases, and 5 bases lay outside the gene matches. CDR3 length equals 14 residues. CDR3 DNA sequence: TGTGCCAGCAGCTCCCGGACAGGGCGAAACACCATATATTTT. Its translation: CASSSRTGRNTIYF.

The chain combines TRBV9 with TRBJ2-3, with no clear D. The germline CDR1 and CDR2 sequences are SGDLS and YYNGEE. V was shortened by 0 bases and J by 2 bases, with 7 bases between the two germline ends. The CDR3 is 14 residues long. The CDR3 nucleotides read TGTGCCAGCAGCGTAGGTTGGGACACAGATACGCAGTATTTT. It specifies CASSVGWDTDTQYF.

V is TRBV7-9 and J is TRBJ1-4; D is unresolved. The CDR3 covers 13 residues. In germline, CDR1 is SEHNR, CDR2 FQNEAQ (reference sequence). V shed 5 bases and J shed 7 bases, with 11 bases lying between them. The DNA for the CDR3 is TGTGCCAGCAGCCCAACTAGAGGTGAAAAACTGTTTTTT. This translates into CASSPTRGEKLFF.

This chain connects TRBV7-6 to TRBJ2-5; 7 bases are a match to TRBD2. V lost 3 bases to trimming and J lost 5 bases; unmatched junction nucleotides: 6. Looked up from germline, CDR1 is SGHVS and CDR2 is FNYEAQ. CDR3 length equals 14 residues. The CDR3, as DNA: TGTGCCAGCAGCTTCGGCGGGGGAGGGGAGACCCAGTACTTC. It yields the protein CASSFGGGGETQYF.

The chain links TRBV19 to TRBJ1-1; possible D gene TRBD1, 5 bases. Germline V lookup: CDR1 LNHDA, CDR2 SQIVND (reference sequence). There are 13 residues in the CDR3. Trimming left V 4 bases short and J 11 bases short, with 17 bases between. CDR3 in DNA: TGTGCCAGTAGTACCAGCCCCCAGGGTCCGGCTTTCTTT. Protein: CASSTSPQGPAFF.

The chain carries TRBV7-8 and TRBJ1-1, with D possibly being TRBD1 (5 bases). The CDR3 has 13 residues. Trimming left V 5 bases short and J 2 bases short, with 9 bases between. CDR1 is SGHVS and CDR2 is FQNEAQ in the germline V gene. CDR3 sequence reads: CASSRGKNTEAFF. The CDR3 DNA reads as TGTGCCAGCAGCAGGGGTAAAAACACTGAAGCTTTCTTT.

This clone has only one observation. This chain joins TRBV18 and TRBJ1-2; TRBD1 agrees at 7 bases. Germline CDR1 and CDR2: KGHSH and LQKENI. The length of the CDR3 is 16 residues. Losses at the gene ends were 6 bases for V and 8 bases for J; bases not matched to a gene: 18. CDR3 in DNA: TGTGCCAGCTCGCCCCCAGGGACAGTTAAGAAGGGCGGCTACACCTTC. Amino acids: CASSPPGTVKKGGYTF. Variable domain in full (rest from reference TRBV18 and TRBJ1-2): NAGVMQNPRHLVRRRGQEARLRCSPMKGHSHVYWYRQLPEEGLKFMVYLQKENIIDESGMPKERFSAEFPKEGPSILRIQQVVRGDSAAYFCASSPPGTVKKGGYTFGSGTRLTVV.

This clone occurred once. The chain joins TRBV27 to TRBJ2-3; TRBD2 agrees at 7 bases. Trimming took 2 bases from V and 2 from J; bases not matched to a gene: 4. The CDR3 runs 15 residues. Germline CDR1 MNHEY, CDR2 SMNVEV (reference sequence). The CDR3 region has the DNA TGTGCCAGCAGTTTAGGTAGCGGGTCCACAGATACGCAGTATTTT. The encoded protein is CASSLGSGSTDTQYF.

The gene calls are TRBV19 and TRBJ1-5, with no clear D. This CDR3 has 14 residues. The germline CDR1 and CDR2 sequences are LNHDA and SQIVND (reference sequence). The ends were cut back, 4 bases at V and 0 bases at J, with 7 bases in the middle. CDR3: CASSRQSSNQPQHF. The CDR3 nucleotides read TGTGCCAGTAGTAGGCAGAGTAGCAATCAGCCCCAGCATTTT. Drawing the rest from reference TRBV19 and TRBJ1-5, the complete variable domain is DGGITQSPKYLFRKEGQNVTLSCEQNLNHDAMYWYRQDPGQGLRLIYYSQIVNDFQKGDIAEGYSVSREKKESFPLTVTSAQKNPTAFYLCASSRQSSNQPQHFGDGTRLSIL.

V usage is TRBV7-7 and J usage is TRBJ1-2; D is perhaps TRBD1 (5 bases). V shed 1 base and J shed 2 bases, with 8 bases lying between them. Germline V gives CDR1 SSHAT, CDR2 FNYEAQ (reference sequence). The CDR3 loop spans 14 amino acids. The CDR3, as DNA: TGTGCCAGCAGCTTAGACAGGCCGAACTATGGCTACACCTTC. It codes for CASSLDRPNYGYTF.